This TCR beta chain is drawn from a study of shared clonotypes between healthy human individuals (dated by TCRdb to the early 2020s). General notes on the study: A couple of women and a few men aged 18 to 49 years were included in the cohort. To increase sequencing depth and limit assay-specific biases, different laboratories used diverse techniques to prepare libraries and sequence TCR repertoires. Per donor, leukapheresis produced somewhere between about 0.94 and 9 billion PBMCs. To estimate repertoire size and how much clonotypes are shared between individuals, the study performed deep sequencing of blood TCR repertoires from roughly five healthy adults. For each donor, three plates each were used for CD4 naive and CD4 memory, two plates were used for CD8 naive, and one plate was used for CD8 memory.

CD8 naive samples were CD45RO-negative cells positively selected for CCR7, giving a CD45RA+CCR7+ population that excluded TemRA cells. Donors were healthy HIV-negative adults with no recently reported acute infections or vaccinations. Every donor was a Caucasian adult residing in Nashville, Tennessee, USA. Blood was collected by leukapheresis, and PBMCs were isolated by Ficoll-Histopaque density gradient centrifugation and then cryopreserved in liquid nitrogen vapor phase. Analytical flow cytometry was used to check the purity and quantity of each magnetically sorted T cell population. Each sorted fraction had its genomic DNA isolated and then quantified by UV absorbance on a Nanodrop 2000c. CDR1 and CDR2, per the germline V gene (reference sequence), are SEHNR and FQNEAQ. V is pared back by 8 bases and J by 4 bases, with 15 bases lying between the germline termini. The CDR3 starts with the cysteine, ends with the phenylalanine, and has 13 residues. Of all the DNA, just the CDR3 is kept, 39 bases in frame from base 1.

Turning to this clone: Its target antigen remains unknown. No clone much larger than this one lies a single base away; base qualities are absent.

Paper-wide results and their limitations: Pairwise subsampling led to the expectation that sequencing depth would affect the degree of clonotype sharing among donors. Naive subsets generally had larger estimated clonotype richness than memory subsets. Sharing across a few donors was observed for about 4.8% of naive CD4, 3% to 3.5% of naive CD8, around 2.5% of memory CD4, and about 0.38% of memory CD8 clonotypes. Rarefaction of sorted-subset datasets indicated incomplete sequencing despite the large sequencing depth. Clonotypes shared by all four sorted-subset donors showed higher generation probabilities than non-shared clonotypes. Only blood was sampled, and tissue TCR repertoires likely differ from those in blood. Because the study included only a small number of donors, the genetic and exposure-history diversity represented was limited.

Using the deep immunoSEQ assay, multiplex PCR amplified TCR CDR3 regions from genomic DNA. Extracted genomic DNA from each cell subset was distributed evenly across all wells of several immunoSEQ 96-well plates, and each plate was treated as a replicate. For sorted subsets, about 0.2 ug genomic DNA, equal to about 30,000 T cell genomes, was loaded into each replicate PCR. The purified libraries were quantified using a Qubit 3.0 fluorometer, sized with a Bioanalyzer 2100, and then quantified again using the KAPA Library Quantification kit. Each immunoSEQ 96-well plate was sequenced on its own single-read 150-cycle Illumina NextSeq 550 flow cell. Concerning the study's data processing: The immunoSEQ output contained only junctional sequences without quality scores, so filtering could not match that applied to full-length reads. Sequences were annotated with PyIR, a Python wrapper for IgBLAST v1.9, and V/J genes and CDR3 were assigned using IMGT germline references. Reads were removed for weak V/J assignments (E-value above 1e-6), missing CDR3, stop codons, out-of-frame junctions, or ambiguous translated residues. V3J clonotypes were defined as sequences sharing the same inferred V gene, J gene, and CDR3 amino acid sequence. The percentage overlap between two repertoires was calculated by dividing the number of shared unique clonotypes by the size of the smaller repertoire. Richness of each repertoire was evaluated using RTK rarefaction, the Chao1 estimator, and Recon v2.1 estimates of unobserved clonotypes. OLGA was used to compute generation probabilities for all TCRbeta clonotypes that the gDNA method yielded from a handful of donors. The clones in this table, taken by TCRdb from immuneACCESS, are in-frame only. Not every clone is retained; where verified, under half of the shortfall comes from an unresolved V gene, and the cause of the rest is unknown. V and J calls plus clone size are reproduced from that table; the DNA served to infer D and trimming. The sample table shows over 750,000 clones, and roughly 96% are seen once. The ten largest clones represent about 0.25% of the sample.

Recombination connected TRBV7-9 to TRBJ2-7, and TRBD1 may be the D gene, going by 6 matching bases. This clonotype originated in a man aged 25-45 years in good health. Input material: naive CD8+ T cells sorted from blood. The cell subset or site label, as the study defines it: CD45RA+CCR7+. The nucleotide sequence is given as TGTGCCAGCGCCACCGGGACACCTTACGAGCAGTACTTC. Translated, it gives CASATGTPYEQYF.